This T cell receptor (beta chain) was sequenced for a study of glioma-infiltrating T cells after dendritic cell vaccination. The overall study: Dendritic cell vaccination trial patients had either newly diagnosed or recurrent glioblastoma. The vaccine used monocyte-derived dendritic cells pulsed overnight with autologous tumor lysate.

Trimming removed 4 bases from V and 5 bases from J, with 21 bases in between. The CDR3 has 16 amino acids. Looked up from germline, CDR1 is SGHVS and CDR2 is FQNEAQ. The immunoSEQ assay amplified TCRB CDR3 from up to about 2 ug DNA. The primer mix had 60 V beta and 13 J beta primers. Profiling relied on immunoSEQ multiplex PCR, and the TCRdb table lists in-frame clones only, not all of them. This table has nearly 85,000 clones, 80% to 90% appearing once. This receptor was obtained from a human donor with glioblastoma. V and J are TRBV7-8 and TRBJ2-7, with a tentative D call TRBD1 (6 bases). Source: blood, taken before dendritic cell vaccination. DNA for the CDR3: TGTGCCAGCAGCTCTTCGAACAGGGAAATCCCCCACGAGCAGTACTTC. This codes for CASSSSNREIPHEQYF.